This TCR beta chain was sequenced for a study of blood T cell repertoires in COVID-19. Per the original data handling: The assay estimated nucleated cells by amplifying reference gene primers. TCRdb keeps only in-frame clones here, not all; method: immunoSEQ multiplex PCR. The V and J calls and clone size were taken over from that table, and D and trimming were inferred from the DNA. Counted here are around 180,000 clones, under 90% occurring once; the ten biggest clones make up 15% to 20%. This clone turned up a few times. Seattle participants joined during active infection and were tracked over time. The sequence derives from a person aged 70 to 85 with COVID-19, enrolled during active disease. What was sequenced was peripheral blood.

DNA of the CDR3: TGTGCCAGCAGCCCGGAACCGACAGAAAATGGCTACACCTTC. Amino acid sequence: CASSPEPTENGYTF. This sequence joins TRBV5-6 and TRBJ1-2, with D perhaps TRBD1 (5 bases). Germline V gene sequence: CDR1 SGHDT, CDR2 YYEEEE. CDR3 length: 14 residues. V lost 4 bases and J lost 6, with 16 bases in between.